This T cell receptor (beta chain) originates from a study of T cell responses to AZD1222 COVID-19 vaccine. The study's findings and limits: Nearly half of spike-specific TCRs reportedly target variant regions that are unmutated in the B.1.351 and B.1.1.7 variants. The peak T cell response came first, and repertoires were sampled only after it.

The protocol was immunoSEQ multiplex PCR, while the TCRdb copy is restricted to in-frame clones and leaves out a portion. The table lists fewer than 150,000 clones, 85% to 95% of them singletons. Details on this clone: The antigen is undetermined.

Unmatched junction bases numbered 8, after V lost 0 bases and J lost 9 bases. Germline CDR1 is SGDLS and CDR2 is YYNGEE. The CDR3 has 15 residues. Sample: peripheral blood, taken on day 0 of AZD1222 vaccination. The chain employs TRBV9 and TRBJ2-4; the match to TRBD2 covers 8 bases. This TCR was sampled from an adult in good health. The CDR3 region has the DNA TGTGCCAGCAGCGTAGTTGCGGGAGGATGGACCATTCAGTACTTC. It encodes CASSVVAGGWTIQYF.